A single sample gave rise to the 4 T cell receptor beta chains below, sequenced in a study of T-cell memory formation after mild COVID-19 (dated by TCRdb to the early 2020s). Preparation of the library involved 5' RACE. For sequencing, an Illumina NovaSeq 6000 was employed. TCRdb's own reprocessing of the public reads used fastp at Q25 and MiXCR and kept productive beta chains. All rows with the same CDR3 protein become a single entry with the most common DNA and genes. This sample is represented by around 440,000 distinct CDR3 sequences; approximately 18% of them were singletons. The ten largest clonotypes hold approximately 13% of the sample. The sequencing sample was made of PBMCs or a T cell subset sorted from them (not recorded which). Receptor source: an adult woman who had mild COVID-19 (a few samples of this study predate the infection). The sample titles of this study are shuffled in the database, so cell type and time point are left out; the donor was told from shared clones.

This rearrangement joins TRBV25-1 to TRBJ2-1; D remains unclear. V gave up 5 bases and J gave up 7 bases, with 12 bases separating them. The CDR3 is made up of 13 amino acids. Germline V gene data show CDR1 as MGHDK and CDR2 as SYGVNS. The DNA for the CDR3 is TGTGCCAGCAGTCCGGTGGGTTTAAATGAGCAGTTCTTC. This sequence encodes CASSPVGLNEQFF.

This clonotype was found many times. CDR3 region: CASRQLGYNEQFF. DNA for the CDR3: TGTGCCAGCAGGCAACTAGGCTACAATGAGCAGTTCTTC. This chain connects TRBV27 to TRBJ2-1; the D gene is possibly TRBD2 (5 bases). Germline CDR1 and CDR2: MNHEY and SMNVEV (reference sequence). Trimming removed 6 bases from V and 3 bases from J, with 9 bases in between. This CDR3 has 13 residues.

The CDR3 coding sequence is TGCGCCAGCAGCTCCGATCGGGGTTGGGAGCAGTTCTTC. Residues: CASSSDRGWEQFF. The chain is built from TRBV5-1 and TRBJ2-1; perhaps TRBD2 as D (5 bases). This CDR3 is built from 13 residues. The germline CDR1 and CDR2 sequences are SGHRS and YFSETQ. The V and J ends lost 3 bases and 10 bases respectively, with 14 bases between them.

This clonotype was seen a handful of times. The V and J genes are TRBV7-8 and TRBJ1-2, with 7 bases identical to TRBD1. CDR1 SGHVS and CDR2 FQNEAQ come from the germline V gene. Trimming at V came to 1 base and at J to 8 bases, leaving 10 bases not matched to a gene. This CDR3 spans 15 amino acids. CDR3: CASSLVPTGAGGYTF. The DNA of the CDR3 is TGTGCCAGCAGCTTAGTCCCCACAGGGGCTGGGGGCTACACCTTC.